The 32 T cell receptor beta chains below all came from one sample that was sequenced in a study of cytomegalovirus exposure and HLA in healthy donors. With 60 Vbeta and 13 Jbeta primers, the PCR was carried out. Data came from immunoSEQ multiplex PCR; TCRdb stores just in-frame clones and leaves some out. The sample lists under 150,000 clones, approximately 83% occurring once. The material sequenced was PBMCs. These receptors came from a girl aged 2 to 10 in good health and CMV-seronegative.

V usage is TRBV28 and J usage is TRBJ2-2; TRBD1 aligns across 7 bases. The CDR3 contains 15 residues. Trimming cost V 2 bases and J 3 bases; bases outside gene matches: 3. Germline CDR1 MDHEN, CDR2 SYDVKM. The CDR3 region has the DNA TGTGCCAGCAGTTTAGGACAGGTTCACACCGGGGAGCTGTTTTTT. Its protein product is CASSLGQVHTGELFF.

The chain recombines TRBV5-6 with TRBJ2-7; perhaps TRBD1 as D (5 bases). The CDR3 is made up of 15 amino acids. The ends were cut back, 3 bases at V and 3 bases at J, with 16 bases in the middle. Germline values: CDR1 SGHDT, CDR2 YYEEEE. The CDR3 nucleotides read TGTGCCAGCAGCTGTTATCTTGGACACAGCTACGAGCAGTACTTC. It translates to CASSCYLGHSYEQYF.

The chain joins TRBV6-5 to TRBJ2-7; 7 positions agree with TRBD2. Germline V gene data show CDR1 as MNHEY and CDR2 as SVGAGI. V lost 5 bases and J lost 0; bases outside the gene matches: 4. The CDR3 contains 14 residues. CDR3 protein: CASSLRTSSYEQYF. The CDR3 bases are TGTGCCAGCAGTCTCCGGACTAGCTCCTACGAGCAGTACTTC.

This sequence joins TRBV29-1 and TRBJ1-1; TRBD1 is a possible D gene (6 bases). The CDR3 consists of 14 residues. The V end lost 3 bases, the J end lost 7 bases, and 18 bases lay between the germline ends. Germline lookup yields CDR1 SQVTM and CDR2 ANQGSEA. DNA for the CDR3: TGCAGCGTTGATGATGGGGGGGCGCGGGTTGAAGCTTTCTTT. Protein sequence: CSVDDGGARVEAFF.

J is TRBJ2-3 and V is TRBV30; a weak D match, TRBD2 (6 bases). This CDR3 is 14 amino acids long. Trimming shortened V by 5 bases and J by 0 bases, and 12 bases separated the two germline ends. Germline V lookup: CDR1 GTSNPN, CDR2 SVGIG (reference sequence). In nucleotides, the CDR3 is TGTGCCTGGGGCGGGACGCCCAGCACAGATACGCAGTATTTT. Translated: CAWGGTPSTDTQYF.

This clone was recorded only once. The V gene is TRBV7-8, the J gene TRBJ1-1; tentative D call: TRBD1 (6 bases). Germline-derived CDR1 and CDR2 are SGHVS and FQNEAQ. Trimming cost V 0 bases and J 3 bases, with 11 bases left between them. This CDR3 spans 15 amino acids. The CDR3 bases are TGTGCCAGCAGCTTAGCTGGGGGCGTGGACACTGAAGCTTTCTTT. Translating it yields CASSLAGGVDTEAFF.

This clone is a singleton in its sample. The chain combines TRBV5-1 with TRBJ2-1; 7 bases agree with TRBD2. The V segment lost 0 bases and the J segment 4 bases; nucleotides outside the gene matches: 13. CDR1 is SGHRS, CDR2 YFSETQ, per germline. CDR3 length: 18 residues. CDR3 DNA: TGCGCCAGCAGCTTGGCCTCGACTAGCAGTAGCCCTTACAATGAGCAGTTCTTC. This sequence encodes CASSLASTSSSPYNEQFF. Full variable domain (missing parts from reference TRBV5-1 and TRBJ2-1): KAGVTQTPRYLIKTRGQQVTLSCSPISGHRSVSWYQQTPGQGLQFLFEYFSETQRNKGNFPGRFSGRQFSNSRSEMNVSTLELGDSALYLCASSLASTSSSPYNEQFFGPGTRLTVL.

This chain connects TRBV7-6 to TRBJ2-5, with D possibly matching TRBD2 (5 bases). This CDR3 region has 16 residues. V was clipped by 5 bases and J by 0 bases, with 16 bases between them. The germline V gene encodes CDR1 SGHVS and CDR2 FNYEAQ. In DNA form, the CDR3 reads TGTGCCAGCAGCCCAAGACGGAGAGCGGACCAAGAGACCCAGTACTTC. Its protein is CASSPRRRADQETQYF.

The rearrangement uses TRBV7-9 and TRBJ1-1; D is ambiguous. CDR1 SEHNR and CDR2 FQNEAQ come from the germline V gene (reference sequence). The V gene lost 7 bases and the J gene lost 1 base, with 16 bases spanning the gap. This CDR3 comprises 15 residues. CDR3 sequence reads: CASTQVEGWNTEAFF. CDR3 nucleotide sequence: TGTGCCAGCACCCAGGTCGAGGGATGGAACACTGAAGCTTTCTTT.

The J gene is TRBJ2-3, the V gene TRBV7-3; D not certain. Per germline, CDR1 SGHTA and CDR2 FQGTGA. The germline V and J ends were trimmed by 4 bases and 1 base, with 3 bases remaining between them. The CDR3 covers 12 residues. CDR3 sequence: CASSSGTDTQYF. The CDR3 bases are TGTGCCAGCAGCTCAGGCACAGATACGCAGTATTTT.

The chain combines TRBV5-4 with TRBJ2-5; 7 positions agree with TRBD1. There are 15 residues in the CDR3. The junction had 7 bases not matched to a gene; V was cut back by 4 bases and J by 1 base. Germline V gene lookup returns CDR1 SGHNT and CDR2 YYREEE (reference sequence). CDR3 residues: CASSPSGQLQETQYF. DNA for the CDR3: TGTGCCAGCAGCCCTTCGGGACAGCTCCAAGAGACCCAGTACTTC.

The chain uses TRBV6-5 and TRBJ2-2, with a tentative D call TRBD2 (5 bases). The V end lost 2 bases, the J end lost 5 bases, and 9 bases lay between the germline ends. There are 14 residues in the CDR3. Germline-derived CDR1 and CDR2 are MNHEY and SVGAGI. CDR3 sequence: CASSYPSGTGELFF. CDR3 nucleotide sequence: TGTGCCAGCAGTTACCCCAGCGGAACCGGGGAGCTGTTTTTT.

This clone came up once. This specimen includes other DNA sequences encoding the same CDR3. V and J are TRBV18 and TRBJ1-1; the match to TRBD1 covers 7 bases. V was clipped by 2 bases and J by 2 bases; unmatched bases: 2. The germline V gene has CDR1 KGHSH and CDR2 LQKENI. The length of the CDR3 is 14 residues. CDR3 sequence: CASSPDRVNTEAFF. The CDR3, as DNA: TGTGCCAGCTCACCAGACAGGGTTAACACTGAAGCTTTCTTT.

This sequence joins TRBV10-2 and TRBJ1-2; perhaps TRBD1 as D (5 bases). The germline CDR1 and CDR2 sequences are WSHSY and SAAADI. V dropped 7 bases and J dropped 8 bases, with 14 bases sitting between them. The CDR3 is 12 amino acids. The CDR3, as DNA: TGCGCCAGCATGGAGGGGTCCGGCGGCTACACCTTC. Its protein product is CASMEGSGGYTF.

The V and J genes are TRBV18 and TRBJ2-2, with 7 bases lining up with TRBD1. J gave up 6 bases and V 3 bases, and 7 bases lay outside the gene matches. There are 15 residues in the CDR3. The V gene's germline CDR1 is KGHSH and CDR2 LQKENI. CDR3 sequence (DNA): TGTGCCAGCTCACCCGACAGGGTCGGTGCCGGGGAGCTGTTTTTT. This translates into CASSPDRVGAGELFF. The full variable domain, completed using reference TRBV18 and TRBJ2-2, is NAGVMQNPRHLVRRRGQEARLRCSPMKGHSHVYWYRQLPEEGLKFMVYLQKENIIDESGMPKERFSAEFPKEGPSILRIQQVVRGDSAAYFCASSPDRVGAGELFFGEGSRLTVL.

The chain uses TRBV9 and TRBJ1-5, with TRBD1 identical over 7 bases. The germline V gene encodes CDR1 SGDLS and CDR2 YYNGEE. The CDR3 runs to 14 residues. The trim removed 3 bases at V and 5 bases at J, leaving 5 bases unmatched. CDR3 sequence (DNA): TGTGCCAGCAGCGCCCAGGGGGACTATCAGCCCCAGCATTTT. Translating gives CASSAQGDYQPQHF.

This clone was seen once. This rearrangement joins TRBV28 to TRBJ2-7; D possibly corresponds to TRBD2 (6 bases). Looked up from germline, CDR1 is MDHEN and CDR2 is SYDVKM. The CDR3 consists of 14 residues. V lost 6 bases, J lost 0 bases, and 12 bases lay in between. Here the CDR3 reads CASRDRLVSYEQYF. CDR3 bases: TGTGCCAGCAGGGATCGACTAGTCTCCTACGAGCAGTACTTC. Looking up the rest from reference TRBV28 and TRBJ2-7 gives the full variable domain: DVKVTQSSRYLVKRTGEKVFLECVQDMDHENMFWYRQDPGLGLRLIYFSYDVKMKEKGDIPEGYSVSREKKERFSLILESASTNQTSMYLCASRDRLVSYEQYFGPGTRLTVT.

The chain joins TRBV29-1 to TRBJ1-4; 7 nucleotides align to TRBD1. Looked up from germline, CDR1 is SQVTM and CDR2 is ANQGSEA. Trimming removed 4 bases from V and 8 bases from J; junction bases left unmatched: 4. The CDR3 is 12 amino acids. CDR3 residues: CSVATGEEKLFF. The CDR3 DNA is TGCAGCGTTGCAACAGGGGAGGAAAAACTGTTTTTT.

The chain couples TRBV9 to TRBJ1-4, with D possibly TRBD1 on 5 matching bases. This CDR3 is built from 15 residues. With 4 bases removed from V and 7 bases from J, the gap between germline ends came to 17 bases. Germline CDR1 SGDLS, CDR2 YYNGEE. CDR3 bases: TGTGCCAGCAGCACTGATCAGGGCCTCGGTGAAAAACTGTTTTTT. Amino acid sequence: CASSTDQGLGEKLFF.

This clone was recorded once. The chain employs TRBV7-2 and TRBJ2-7; no firm D call. Looked up from germline, CDR1 is SGHTA and CDR2 is FQGNSA. Trimming stripped 2 bases from V and 3 bases from J, with 17 bases between. The CDR3 sequence is 16 residues long. The CDR3 coding sequence is TGTGCCAGCAGCTTACCTCCACGTGGTTTAGTCTACGAGCAGTACTTC. Residues: CASSLPPRGLVYEQYF.

V is TRBV4-2 and J is TRBJ2-4, with 8 bases identical to TRBD2. Germline V gene sequence: CDR1 LGHNA, CDR2 YNFKEQ. CDR3 length: 16 amino acids. The junction had 12 bases not matched to a gene; V was cut back by 2 bases and J by 9 bases. The CDR3 sequence: CASSQKTGAGAPIQYF. In nucleotides, the CDR3 is TGTGCCAGCAGCCAAAAGACAGGAGCGGGAGCACCCATTCAGTACTTC.

The chain carries TRBV25-1 and TRBJ2-5; TRBD1 matches 9 bases. Germline V CDR1 and CDR2: MGHDK, SYGVNS. The V segment lost 8 bases and the J segment 11 bases; nucleotides outside the gene matches: 15. The CDR3 is made up of 14 amino acids. CDR3 DNA: TGTGCCAGCTCTCCGGGACAGGGCATCGTTAAGCAGTACTTC. It encodes CASSPGQGIVKQYF.

The J gene is TRBJ1-2, the V gene TRBV10-3, with D perhaps TRBD1 (5 bases). CDR1 and CDR2 from the germline V gene are ENHRY and SYGVKD. Trimming pared 6 bases from V and 4 bases from J, leaving 15 bases between. CDR3 length equals 14 residues. CDR3 residues: CAIRGGETVYGYTF. For the CDR3, the DNA is TGTGCCATCAGGGGGGGGGAGACAGTCTATGGCTACACCTTC.

V is TRBV28 and J is TRBJ2-7; 8 bases fit TRBD1. The ends lost 5 bases at V and 4 bases at J; junction bases unmatched: 19. This CDR3 region has 18 residues. CDR1 is MDHEN and CDR2 is SYDVKM in the germline V gene. CDR3 sequence: CASSPPFGQGDNQYEQYF. In DNA, the CDR3 is TGTGCCAGCAGTCCCCCTTTTGGACAGGGTGACAACCAATACGAGCAGTACTTC.

The V and J genes are TRBV7-9 and TRBJ2-5, with unresolved D. V shed 4 bases and J shed 14 bases, with 17 bases lying between them. The CDR3 runs 12 residues. Germline CDR1 and CDR2: SEHNR and FQNEAQ (reference sequence). The CDR3 region is CASSSPRLSLYF. CDR3 DNA: TGTGCCAGCAGCTCCCCCAGACTTTCTCTTTACTTC. Full variable domain (remainder filled in from reference TRBV7-9 and TRBJ2-5): DTGVSQNPRHKITKRGQNVTFRCDPISEHNRLYWYRQTLGQGPEFLTYFQNEAQLEKSRLLSDRFSAERPKGSFSTLEIQRTEQGDSAMYLCASSSPRLSLYFGPGTRLLVL.

This sequence joins TRBV6-6 and TRBJ1-5; the D is unclear. Germline loops: CDR1 MNHNY, CDR2 SVGAGI (reference sequence). This CDR3 is 13 amino acids long. V was cut by 2 bases and J by 7 bases, with 9 bases left in between. Here the CDR3 reads CASSYGSPQPQHF. CDR3 sequence (DNA): TGTGCCAGCAGTTACGGCAGTCCCCAGCCCCAGCATTTT.

This clone appeared a single time. V is TRBV13 and J is TRBJ2-2; TRBD2 matches at 13 bases. V lost 5 bases to trimming and J lost 7 bases; unmatched junction nucleotides: 7. Per the germline V gene, CDR1 is PRHDT and CDR2 is FYEKMQ (reference sequence). The CDR3 totals 16 residues. CDR3 sequence reads: CASSHGTSGKVGELFF. The CDR3 bases are TGTGCCAGCAGCCACGGGACTAGCGGGAAAGTCGGGGAGCTGTTTTTT.

The rearrangement links TRBV19 to TRBJ2-7; D might be TRBD2 (6 bases). V lost 3 bases and J 4 bases, leaving 25 bases between the germline ends. In germline, CDR1 is LNHDA, CDR2 SQIVND (reference sequence). This CDR3 spans 18 amino acids. The CDR3 DNA reads as TGTGCCAGTAGTATCATGTTTTCCGGGACTCCACTGAGTTACGAGCAGTACTTC. Translated: CASSIMFSGTPLSYEQYF.

The rearrangement links TRBV27 to TRBJ2-1, with TRBD2 identical over 8 bases. This CDR3 comprises 14 residues. CDR1 is MNHEY, CDR2 SMNVEV, per germline (reference sequence). Trimming at V came to 8 bases and at J to 2 bases, leaving 5 bases not matched to a gene. The CDR3 is CASRLSGAYNEQFF. In nucleotides, the CDR3 is TGTGCCAGCCGCCTTAGCGGGGCCTACAATGAGCAGTTCTTC.

This clone was observed a handful of times. This chain links TRBV7-2 with TRBJ2-5; 7 bases line up with TRBD2. The V and J ends lost 4 bases and 5 bases, in that order; junction bases with no gene match: 10. Germline V gene data show CDR1 as SGHTA and CDR2 as FQGNSA. The CDR3 covers 15 residues. The CDR3 DNA reads as TGTGCCAGCAGCTCCCTCACTAGCGCCGGGGAGACCCAGTACTTC. Translated: CASSSLTSAGETQYF.

Remarks on this clone: Other DNA variants within this sample encode the same CDR3. V is TRBV7-3 and J is TRBJ2-3; the match to TRBD2 covers 7 bases. The CDR3 sequence is 14 residues long. Germline trimming cut 3 bases from V and 6 bases from J; bases unmatched to any gene: 6. The germline CDR1 and CDR2 sequences are SGHTA and FQGTGA. CDR3 sequence (DNA): TGTGCCAGCAGCTTGACGGGAGGTGGGGATACGCAGTATTTT. Residues: CASSLTGGGDTQYF.

The chain uses TRBV7-3 and TRBJ2-7, with D possibly TRBD2 on 6 matching bases. This CDR3 is built from 13 residues. CDR1 is SGHTA, CDR2 FQGTGA, per germline. The ends were cut back, 3 bases at V and 3 bases at J, with 9 bases in the middle. The CDR3 coding sequence is TGTGCCAGCAGCTTGGACTACAACTACGAGCAGTACTTC. Its protein product is CASSLDYNYEQYF.